This is a list of T cell receptor beta chains from one sample in a study of blood T cell repertoires in COVID-19. The data were produced by immunoSEQ multiplex PCR, yet TCRdb's version contains in-frame clones alone and is incomplete. The sample has a few hundred thousand clones, less than 90% seen once. Sequencing was performed on peripheral blood. The receptors were sampled from a man in his 60s with acute or convalescent COVID-19. The CDR3 runs from the conserved cysteine through the conserved F or W. A D gene is named only where the DNA matches it firmly. Not all rows give a size; the values are once, few, many and, for expanded clones, a class.

.	TRBD2	TRBV7-9	TRBJ2-3	CASSLRREITDTQYF	TGTGCCAGCAGCTTACGGCGGGAGATCACAGATACGCAGTATTTT
few	TRBD1	TRBV28	TRBJ2-7	CASRDRGIYEQYF	TGTGCCAGCAGGGACAGGGGGATTTACGAGCAGTACTTC
once	.	TRBV12-3/TRBV12-4	TRBJ2-7	CASGIADEQYF	TGTGCCAGCGGGATAGCGGACGAGCAGTACTTC
once	.	TRBV25-1	TRBJ2-7	CASSDTGFEYEQYF	TGTGCCAGCAGTGATACGGGATTCGAGTACGAGCAGTACTTC
.	.	TRBV9	TRBJ1-2	CASSVMRVAYRGYTF	TGTGCCAGCAGCGTAATGAGGGTTGCTTATAGGGGCTACACCTTC
once	TRBD1	TRBV9	TRBJ2-3	CASSVGAGGASDTQYF	TGTGCCAGCAGCGTAGGGGCAGGGGGCGCATCGGATACGCAGTATTTT
.	.	TRBV5-6	TRBJ1-6	CASSPTGGITLHF	TGTGCCAGCAGCCCCACCGGAGGGATTACCCTCCACTTT
.	TRBD2	TRBV7-9	TRBJ2-1	CASSLTSEWNEQFF	TGTGCCAGCAGCTTGACTAGCGAATGGAATGAGCAGTTCTTC
.	TRBD2	TRBV19	TRBJ2-5	CASSMIRGVGETQYF	TGTGCCAGTAGTATGATTCGGGGGGTCGGAGAGACCCAGTACTTC
.	.	TRBV19	TRBJ2-6	CASSIAVGANVLTF	TGTGCCAGTAGCATAGCGGTTGGGGCCAACGTCCTGACTTTC
few	.	TRBV29-1	TRBJ1-2	CSVDSNGYTF	TGCAGCGTCGACTCTAATGGCTACACCTTC
once	.	TRBV10-3	TRBJ2-2	CAISGWELAKGNTGELFF	TGTGCCATCAGTGGGTGGGAGCTAGCGAAAGGGAACACCGGGGAGCTGTTTTTT
.	TRBD1	TRBV15	TRBJ2-7	CATSRPRQGKTYEQYF	TGTGCCACCAGCAGACCTAGACAGGGAAAGACCTACGAGCAGTACTTC
few	.	TRBV7-2	TRBJ2-7	CASRPLGSYYEQYF	TGTGCCAGCAGACCTTTGGGCAGTTACTACGAGCAGTACTTC
.	TRBD1	TRBV11-1	TRBJ2-7	CASNNKGATYEQYF	TGTGCCAGCAACAATAAGGGGGCGACCTACGAGCAGTACTTC
.	.	TRBV15	TRBJ1-3	CATSRDSTGRYGGTSGNTIYF	TGTGCCACCAGCAGAGATTCAACCGGGAGGTACGGGGGAACGTCTGGAAACACCATATATTTT
.	.	TRBV30	TRBJ1-2	CAWSVGGAYGYTF	TGTGCCTGGAGTGTAGGGGGAGCCTATGGCTACACCTTC
few	TRBD2	TRBV18	TRBJ2-3	CASSPGLATDTQYF	TGTGCCAGCTCACCCGGACTAGCGACAGATACGCAGTATTTT
few	.	TRBV5-4	TRBJ1-6	CASSLVEGPYNSPLHF	TGTGCCAGCAGCTTGGTGGAGGGCCCCTATAATTCACCCCTCCACTTT
.	TRBD1	TRBV5-1	TRBJ1-6	CASRPGQHYNSPLHF	TGCGCCAGCCGCCCGGGACAGCACTATAATTCACCCCTCCACTTT
.	.	TRBV29-1	TRBJ1-2	CSVPEGRLNYGYTF	TGCAGCGTTCCCGAAGGGAGACTAAACTATGGCTACACCTTC
.	TRBD1	TRBV2	TRBJ2-7	CASSAQGIGEQYF	TGTGCCAGCAGTGCACAGGGGATAGGTGAGCAGTACTTC
.	.	TRBV3-1/TRBV3-2	TRBJ2-5	CASSQLSRGTQYF	TGTGCCAGCAGCCAACTTTCACGGGGAACCCAGTACTTC
.	TRBD2	TRBV6-5	TRBJ2-7	CASSLRAGGPYEQYF	TGTGCCAGCAGTTTGCGAGCGGGGGGGCCCTACGAGCAGTACTTC
.	.	TRBV7-2	TRBJ2-7	CASAGTYEQYF	TGTGCCAGCGCGGGAACCTACGAGCAGTACTTC
.	.	TRBV7-2	TRBJ2-7	CASSRWVGAPREQYF	TGTGCCAGCAGCCGCTGGGTGGGGGCTCCTAGGGAGCAGTACTTC
.	TRBD1	TRBV27	TRBJ1-2	CASSQRLRTGAGMRYTF	TGTGCCAGCAGTCAGAGGCTTAGGACAGGGGCCGGGATGCGCTACACCTTC
.	TRBD1	TRBV7-8	TRBJ1-5	CASSLGPHRGGNQPQHF	TGTGCCAGCAGCTTGGGGCCTCACAGGGGCGGCAATCAGCCCCAGCATTTT
.	.	TRBV5-1	TRBJ1-2	CASSLVSGADGYTF	TGCGCCAGCAGCTTAGTATCAGGGGCTGATGGCTACACCTTC
.	TRBD2	TRBV28	TRBJ2-7	CASSTSSGRVYEQYF	TGTGCCAGCAGTACCTCTAGCGGGAGGGTTTACGAGCAGTACTTC
.	.	TRBV6-2/TRBV6-3	TRBJ1-5	CASSPVNNQPQHF	TGTGCCAGCAGCCCCGTTAACAATCAGCCCCAGCATTTT
once	.	TRBV6-5	TRBJ1-6	CASSDSIQLPLHF	TGTGCCAGCAGCGACAGCATTCAGCTCCCCCTCCACTTT
.	.	TRBV7-2	TRBJ2-1	CASSTQTGSYNEQFF	TGTGCCAGCAGCACCCAGACAGGCTCCTACAATGAGCAGTTCTTC
.	TRBD2	TRBV7-2	TRBJ2-1	CASSSLAGVSVAQFF	TGTGCCAGCAGCTCCTTAGCGGGAGTGAGTGTGGCGCAGTTCTTC
.	TRBD1	TRBV6-5	TRBJ1-2	CASNKGTGGNYGYTF	TGTGCCAGCAACAAAGGGACAGGGGGCAACTATGGCTACACCTTC
.	.	TRBV6-1	TRBJ1-5	CASSELSVRQYNQPQHF	TGTGCCAGCAGTGAACTATCTGTGAGACAGTACAATCAGCCCCAGCATTTT
.	TRBD1	TRBV3-1/TRBV3-2	TRBJ2-7	CASSQGQGGPYEQYF	TGTGCCAGCAGCCAAGGACAGGGGGGGCCCTACGAGCAGTACTTC
.	.	TRBV4-1	TRBJ2-7	CASSQGAVQAYEQYF	TGCGCCAGCAGCCAAGGGGCAGTCCAGGCCTACGAGCAGTACTTC
once	TRBD1	TRBV2	TRBJ1-5	CASHDRGGNQPQHF	TGTGCCAGCCATGACAGGGGAGGCAATCAGCCCCAGCATTTT
.	.	TRBV28	TRBJ2-7	CASSLEPRGYEQYF	TGTGCCAGCAGTCTAGAACCCAGGGGCTACGAGCAGTACTTC
.	TRBD1	TRBV7-9	TRBJ1-4	CASSRQGDSEKLFF	TGTGCCAGCAGTCGTCAGGGGGATTCTGAAAAACTGTTTTTT
few	TRBD1	TRBV29-1	TRBJ2-7	CSAGTGVSSEQYF	TGCAGCGCCGGGACAGGGGTCTCTTCCGAGCAGTACTTC
few	TRBD2	TRBV3-1/TRBV3-2	TRBJ2-5	CASSRAGTSGGRETQYF	TGTGCCAGCAGCCGTGCCGGGACTAGCGGGGGTCGAGAGACCCAGTACTTC
.	.	TRBV7-2	TRBJ1-3	CASSLPPSGTGNTIYF	TGTGCCAGCAGCTTACCTCCTTCGGGGACTGGAAACACCATATATTTT
once	TRBD2	TRBV6-1	TRBJ2-7	CASSEGLAGTYEQYF	TGTGCCAGCAGTGAAGGGCTAGCGGGGACCTACGAGCAGTACTTC
.	TRBD1	TRBV10-3	TRBJ1-2	CAISDPGGRDYGYTF	TGTGCCATCAGTGACCCAGGGGGTCGGGACTATGGCTACACCTTC
.	.	TRBV12-3/TRBV12-4	TRBJ1-6	CASSFRVDSPLHF	TGTGCCAGCAGTTTTCGAGTTGATTCACCCCTCCACTTT
few	.	TRBV19	TRBJ1-2	CASSRDSREGYGYTF	TGTGCCAGTAGCCGGGACTCGAGGGAAGGCTATGGCTACACCTTC
.	.	TRBV4-2	TRBJ2-3	CASSQDSKDTQYF	TGTGCCAGCAGCCAAGATTCCAAAGATACGCAGTATTTT
.	.	TRBV7-8	TRBJ1-5	CASSLEAGPNQPQHF	TGTGCCAGCAGCCTAGAGGCAGGCCCCAATCAGCCCCAGCATTTT
.	.	TRBV30	TRBJ1-1	CAWRPPGRAGGEAFF	TGTGCCTGGAGACCTCCGGGACGCGCGGGGGGTGAAGCTTTCTTT
.	TRBD2	TRBV6-5	TRBJ2-1	CASSPGTSENEQFF	TGTGCCAGCAGCCCCGGGACTAGCGAGAATGAGCAGTTCTTC
once	.	TRBV29-1	TRBJ1-2	CSVAEDSLSGYTF	TGCAGCGTTGCCGAGGACAGCCTATCAGGCTACACCTTC
once	.	TRBV14	TRBJ2-5	CASSLLTGHSWGETQYF	TGTGCCAGCAGCCTCCTGACAGGACACTCATGGGGGGAGACCCAGTACTTC
.	.	TRBV11-2	TRBJ2-5	CASSLGRGSKTQYF	TGTGCCAGCAGCTTAGGTCGGGGATCAAAGACCCAGTACTTC
.	TRBD1	TRBV30	TRBJ1-3	CAWGQVPGNTIYF	TGTGCCTGGGGACAGGTCCCCGGAAACACCATATATTTT
.	.	TRBV4-2	TRBJ1-2	CASSQEGQGNYGYTF	TGTGCCAGCAGCCAAGAGGGGCAGGGAAACTATGGCTACACCTTC
.	TRBD2	TRBV5-8	TRBJ2-1	CASSLAGYSYNEQFF	TGTGCCAGCAGCTTAGCGGGGTACTCCTACAATGAGCAGTTCTTC
.	TRBD1	TRBV7-9	TRBJ1-1	CASSFGQGTNTEAFF	TGTGCCAGCAGCTTTGGACAGGGAACGAACACTGAAGCTTTCTTT
once	TRBD2	TRBV4-1	TRBJ2-5	CASSQDWASGGVGETQYF	TGCGCCAGCAGCCAAGATTGGGCTAGCGGGGGGGTAGGAGAGACCCAGTACTTC